The TCR beta chain under discussion was sequenced for a study of blood T cell repertoires in COVID-19. Study-wide background: Acute-phase and convalescent COVID-19 samples originated in the United States, Italy and Spain.

Looked up from germline, CDR1 is SGHKS and CDR2 is YYEKEE (reference sequence). V trimming: 5 bases; J trimming: 6 bases; junction bases outside the gene matches: 12. There are 15 residues in the CDR3. Sequenced by immunoSEQ multiplex PCR; TCRdb stores in-frame clones only, minus some. The sample lists 150,000 to 200,000 clones, roughly 82% seen once, with about 11% in the top ten. The receptor comes from a middle-aged man who had recovered from COVID-19. This chain links TRBV5-5 with TRBJ1-1; 8 bases align to TRBD1. The sample taken for sequencing was PBMCs or T cells enriched from blood (not recorded which). Here the CDR3 DNA reads TGTGCCAGCAGTCCTGCCACAATACAGGGGGCTGAAGCTTTCTTT. Protein product: CASSPATIQGAEAFF.